This T cell receptor (beta chain) was documented in a study of CD8 T cells in Susac syndrome. With random hexamers, roughly 0.5 to 1 ug RNA was reverse transcribed. TCRdb reprocessed the immunoSEQ multiplex PCR reads with MiXCR, giving one entry per CDR3 protein. The data contain hundreds of thousands of distinct CDR3 sequences, about 95% of them singletons. This TCR came from a human donor with Susac syndrome. The sample comprised CD4+ T cells from PBMCs.

This CDR3 is CASSQDWDPTNEKLFF. CDR3 in DNA: TGCGCCAGCAGCCAAGATTGGGACCCAACTAATGAAAAACTGTTTTTT. The chain carries TRBV4-1 and TRBJ1-4, with a possible D match to TRBD1 (5 bases). CDR1 is MGHRA, CDR2 YSYEKL, per germline. Trimming removed 0 bases at V and 0 bases at J, with 8 bases between. The CDR3 spans 16 residues.